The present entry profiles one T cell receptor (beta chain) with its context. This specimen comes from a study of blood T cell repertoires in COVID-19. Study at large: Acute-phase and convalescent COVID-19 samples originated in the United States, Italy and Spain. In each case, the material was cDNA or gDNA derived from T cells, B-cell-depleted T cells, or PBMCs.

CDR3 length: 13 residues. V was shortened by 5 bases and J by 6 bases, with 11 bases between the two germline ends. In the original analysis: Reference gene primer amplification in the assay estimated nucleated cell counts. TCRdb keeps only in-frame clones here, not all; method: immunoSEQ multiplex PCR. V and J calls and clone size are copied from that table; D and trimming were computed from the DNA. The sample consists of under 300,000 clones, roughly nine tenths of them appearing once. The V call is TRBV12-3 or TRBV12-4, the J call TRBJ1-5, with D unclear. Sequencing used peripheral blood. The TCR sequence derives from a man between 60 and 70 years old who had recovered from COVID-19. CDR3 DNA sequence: TGTGCCAGCAGTCGACCTTCGGGTCAGCCCCAGCATTTT. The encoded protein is CASSRPSGQPQHF.